A selection of T cell receptor beta chains follows, all from one sample in a study of CD8+CD57+ T cells in acquired aplastic anemia. One entry per CDR3 protein results from TCRdb running MiXCR on the reads. The sample lists more than 45,000 distinct CDR3 sequences, around two thirds occurring once. Material: sorted CD4+, CD8+, or CD8+CD57+ T cells (not recorded which) from PBMCs. The receptors stem from a human donor in good health, serving as a control. The CDR3 runs from the conserved cysteine through the conserved F or W. Each record gives: clone size, D gene, J gene, V gene, CDR3 protein, CDR3 DNA. A D gene is named only where the DNA matches it firmly. Some rows have no size entry. The others give once, few or many, or a class for an expanded clone.

. . TRBJ2-1 TRBV20-1 CSVARGSSYNEQFF TGCAGTGTCGCCAGGGGCAGCTCCTACAATGAGCAGTTCTTC
. . TRBJ1-6 TRBV15 CATRRINSPLHF TGTGCCACCAGGAGGATCAATTCACCCCTCCACTTT
. . TRBJ1-5 TRBV20-1 CSAKIPRRGDQPQHF TGCAGTGCTAAAATCCCGAGGAGGGGCGATCAGCCCCAGCATTTT
once TRBD1 TRBJ1-2 TRBV25-1 CASSSIDRDPDYGYTF TGTGCCAGCAGCTCGATCGACAGGGATCCGGACTATGGCTACACCTTC
. TRBD2 TRBJ2-5 TRBV20-1 CSARDRLAAQETQYF TGCAGTGCTAGAGATCGACTAGCGGCCCAAGAGACCCAGTACTTC
. TRBD2 TRBJ2-3 TRBV11-2 CASSMTSGNTDTQYF TGCGCCAGCAGCATGACTAGCGGGAACACAGATACGCAGTATTTT
few . TRBJ2-7 TRBV20-1 CSACEIAVYGQYF TGCAGTGCTTGCGAGATAGCGGTCTACGGGCAGTACTTC
. . TRBJ1-5 TRBV7-3 CASSLSGNQPQHF TGTGCCAGCAGCTTAAGTGGCAATCAGCCCCAGCATTTT
. TRBD1 TRBJ1-4 TRBV7-9 CASSGWTGPNEKLFF TGTGCCAGCAGCGGATGGACAGGCCCTAATGAAAAACTGTTTTTT
. TRBD1 TRBJ2-2 TRBV29-1 CSASTGSTGELFF TGCAGCGCCTCGACAGGGTCCACCGGGGAGCTGTTTTTT
. TRBD1 TRBJ2-7 TRBV19 CASSTWDRDSYEQYF TGTGCCAGTAGTACCTGGGACAGGGACTCCTACGAGCAGTACTTC
. TRBD1 TRBJ2-2 TRBV7-9 CASSGTGLGTGELFF TGTGCCAGCAGCGGGACAGGGCTTGGCACCGGGGAGCTGTTTTTT
. TRBD1 TRBJ1-5 TRBV19 CASTQGGSNQPQHF TGTGCCAGTACCCAGGGGGGTAGCAATCAGCCCCAGCATTTT
. . TRBJ2-7 TRBV2 CASSPNSYEQYF TGTGCCAGCAGTCCAAACAGTTACGAGCAGTACTTC
once . TRBJ1-2 TRBV7-2 CASSVGGAGYGYTF TGTGCCAGCAGCGTCGGGGGCGCAGGCTATGGCTACACCTTC
. TRBD1 TRBJ1-5 TRBV2 CASSVDRGSNQPQHF TGTGCCAGCAGTGTCGACAGGGGAAGCAATCAGCCCCAGCATTTT
few . TRBJ2-7 TRBV15 CATRASRGHQTYEQYF TGTGCCACCAGGGCGAGCCGGGGACATCAGACCTACGAGCAGTACTTC
. . TRBJ1-1 TRBV2 CASSMYTEAFF TGTGCCAGCAGTATGTACACTGAAGCTTTCTTT
. TRBD1 TRBJ1-2 TRBV15 CAPGPGQAFYGYTF TGTGCCCCCGGACCGGGACAGGCGTTCTATGGCTACACCTTC
. TRBD1 TRBJ2-7 TRBV29-1 CSVVGFDRGHSYEQYF TGCAGCGTTGTTGGTTTCGACAGGGGCCACTCCTACGAGCAGTACTTC
once TRBD1 TRBJ2-7 TRBV15 CATADRGLAGREQYF TGTGCCACCGCGGACAGGGGTCTTGCGGGTCGCGAGCAGTACTTC
. . TRBJ1-5 TRBV20-1 CSASVSSGHQPQHF TGCAGTGCTAGTGTGAGCTCGGGTCATCAGCCCCAGCATTTT
few TRBD2 TRBJ2-3 TRBV5-6 CASSLGLAGADTQYF TGTGCCAGCAGCCTGGGACTAGCGGGAGCCGATACGCAGTATTTT
few TRBD2 TRBJ2-7 TRBV15 CATRASGIYEQYF TGTGCCACCAGGGCTAGCGGGATATACGAGCAGTACTTC
. . TRBJ1-3 TRBV7-2 CASSRSGNTIYF TGTGCCAGCAGCCGCTCTGGAAACACCATATATTTT
. . TRBJ1-5 TRBV10-3 CAISESRRDQPQHF TGTGCCATCAGTGAGTCGAGAAGGGATCAGCCCCAGCATTTT
. TRBD1 TRBJ2-7 TRBV5-6 CASSSQGVYEQYF TGTGCCAGCAGCTCACAGGGGGTCTACGAGCAGTACTTC
once . TRBJ2-2 TRBV20-1 CSAREGGNTGELFF TGCAGTGCTAGGGAGGGGGGTAACACCGGGGAGCTGTTTTTT
. . TRBJ2-1 TRBV5-1 CASSLGGAGQVGEQFF TGCGCCAGCAGTCTGGGTGGAGCGGGCCAGGTCGGTGAGCAGTTCTTC
medium-sized TRBD1 TRBJ1-2 TRBV20-1 CSATPVPGGNYGYTF TGCAGTGCTACCCCAGTACCAGGGGGGAACTATGGCTACACCTTC
. . TRBJ2-2 TRBV25-1 CASSHFRGLTGELFF TGTGCCAGCAGCCATTTCAGGGGCCTGACCGGGGAGCTGTTTTTT
. . TRBJ1-2 TRBV2 CASSGRANYGYTF TGTGCCAGCAGTGGCAGGGCTAACTATGGCTACACCTTC